Presented here are 16 T cell receptor beta chains from one specimen sequenced in a study of OX40 agonist ivuxolimab in advanced cancers. Assay: immunoSEQ multiplex PCR; the TCRdb copy retains only in-frame clones and omits some. The table lists approximately 64,000 clones, around 90% of them singletons, with roughly 0.7% in the top ten. The sample was CD4+ or CD8+ T cells sorted from blood, taken in a trial of the OX40 agonist ivuxolimab. All receptors derive from an adult with an advanced solid tumor such as melanoma, head and neck, liver or kidney cancer.

The chain is built from TRBV11-2 and TRBJ2-5; D may correspond to TRBD1 or TRBD2 (5 bases each). The CDR3 is 15 residues long. Germline V gives CDR1 SGHAT, CDR2 FQNNGV. Trimming cost V 3 bases and J 5 bases, with 16 bases left between them. The chain's CDR3 is CASSFGTPNWETQYF. The CDR3 DNA follows: TGTGCCAGCAGCTTCGGGACCCCAAATTGGGAGACCCAGTACTTC.

The CDR3: CATSRGNFQETQYF. CDR3 nucleotide sequence: TGTGCCACCAGCAGAGGGAACTTCCAAGAGACCCAGTACTTC. The chain employs TRBV15 and TRBJ2-5; no clear D gene. V gave up 1 base and J gave up 1 base, with 7 bases separating them. CDR1 is LNHNV and CDR2 is YYDKDF in the germline V gene (reference sequence). The CDR3 is 14 amino acids.

The V call is TRBV7-2, the J call TRBJ1-4, with D hard to call. The CDR3 is 13 residues long. CDR1 and CDR2 from the germline V gene are SGHTA and FQGNSA. Trimming pared 1 base from V and 4 bases from J, leaving 4 bases between. CDR3 DNA: TGTGCCAGCAGCTTAGGCCTTAATGAAAAACTGTTTTTT. Its protein is CASSLGLNEKLFF.

The J gene is TRBJ2-7, the V gene TRBV6-1; 7 nucleotides agree with TRBD1. The CDR3 spans 14 residues. The germline V gene has CDR1 MNHNS and CDR2 SASEGT. V shed 6 bases, J shed 2 bases, and the junction held 7 bases outside the gene matches. CDR3 DNA sequence: TGTGCCAGCAGGCGACAGGGCCCCACCTACGAGCAGTACTTC. Encoded protein: CASRRQGPTYEQYF.

This chain connects TRBV7-2 to TRBJ1-6; tentatively, D is TRBD1 (5 bases). V lost 1 base to trimming and J lost 6 bases, with 10 bases between them. CDR3 length equals 15 residues. Looked up from germline, CDR1 is SGHTA and CDR2 is FQGNSA. CDR3 amino acids: CASSLGTGVNSPLHF. CDR3 bases: TGTGCCAGCAGCTTAGGAACAGGCGTTAATTCACCCCTCCACTTT.

CDR3 sequence (DNA): TGCGCCAGCAGCCAAACCGGGACAGGGGAGACCCAGTACTTC. Protein: CASSQTGTGETQYF. V is TRBV4-1 and J is TRBJ2-5; 9 bases are a match to TRBD1. Germline CDR1 reads MGHRA; CDR2 reads YSYEKL. CDR3 length equals 14 residues. Germline trimming cut 2 bases from V and 5 bases from J; bases unmatched to any gene: 3.

V usage is TRBV6-1 and J usage is TRBJ1-1; D gene uncertain. V lost 1 base, J lost 5 bases, and 8 bases lay in between. This CDR3 is built from 13 residues. Per the germline V gene, CDR1 is MNHNS and CDR2 is SASEGT. The CDR3 sequence is CASSEGVITEAFF. DNA for the CDR3: TGTGCCAGCAGTGAAGGGGTAATAACTGAAGCTTTCTTT.

Only a few counts were recorded for this clone. This chain's CDR3 is CASKGLAGVVGELFF. CDR3 in DNA: TGTGCCAGTAAGGGACTAGCGGGAGTCGTCGGGGAGCTGTTTTTT. The chain carries TRBV19 and TRBJ2-2, with 14 bases aligning to TRBD2. After removal of 7 bases from V and 7 bases from J, the junction contained 5 bases not matched to a gene. Germline loops: CDR1 LNHDA, CDR2 SQIVND (reference sequence). This CDR3 spans 15 amino acids.

The V call is TRBV6-5, the J call TRBJ1-1; 7 positions match TRBD1. This CDR3 spans 15 amino acids. Per the germline V gene, CDR1 is MNHEY and CDR2 is SVGAGI. The trim removed 1 base at V and 5 bases at J, leaving 7 bases unmatched. The CDR3 DNA is TGTGCCAGCAGTTACTACCGGGACAGAAGGACTGAAGCTTTCTTT. Its translation: CASSYYRDRRTEAFF.

The chain recombines TRBV5-4 with TRBJ1-5; TRBD1 is a possible D gene (5 bases). From germline, CDR1 is SGHNT and CDR2 YYREEE (reference sequence). Trimming took off 4 bases at V and 1 base at J, with 9 bases between the two ends. This CDR3 contains 14 residues. The CDR3 DNA is TGTGCCAGCAGCCGCGGGGGAAGCAATCAGCCCCAGCATTTT. Translated: CASSRGGSNQPQHF.

The CDR3 DNA reads as TGTGCCAGCAGTTTAACCGGACAGGATGTCGGGGAGCTGTTTTTT. It encodes CASSLTGQDVGELFF. The chain is built from TRBV6-6 and TRBJ2-2; 7 positions agree with TRBD1. With 4 bases clipped from V and 7 bases from J, the junction kept 9 bases outside the gene matches. The CDR3 length is 15 residues. Germline lookup yields CDR1 MNHNY and CDR2 SVGAGI (reference sequence).

This clone was found once. The genes are TRBV6-5 and TRBJ2-7, with D tentatively TRBD1 (5 bases). Germline loops: CDR1 MNHEY, CDR2 SVGAGI. The V end lost 5 bases, the J end lost 3 bases, and 11 bases lay between the germline ends. The CDR3 has 13 amino acids. CDR3 sequence: CASSRPQGYEQYF. The CDR3, as DNA: TGTGCCAGCAGTCGCCCTCAGGGCTACGAGCAGTACTTC.

The V and J genes are TRBV21-1 and TRBJ2-3; the table's D call TRBD2 went unverified against the DNA. TRBV21-1 is deemed a pseudogene. This CDR3 is 19 amino acids long. CDR3 loop: CASSKVSFTGRGYNNTQYF. CDR3 in DNA: TGTGCCAGCAGCAAAGTTAGTTTTACAGGGCGGGGGTATAACAATACGCAGTATTTT.

This clone was counted only a few times. The gene calls are TRBV10-3 and TRBJ2-2; D remains unclear. V lost 5 bases, J lost 3 bases, and 1 base lay in between. Germline CDR1 is ENHRY and CDR2 is SYGVKD. The CDR3 consists of 11 residues. Here the CDR3 reads CAISYTGELFF. Here the CDR3 DNA reads TGTGCCATCAGTTACACCGGGGAGCTGTTTTTT.

This clone was observed once. J is TRBJ2-7 and V is TRBV30, with a possible D match to TRBD1 (6 bases). CDR1 is GTSNPN and CDR2 is SVGIG in the germline V gene (reference sequence). The CDR3 totals 15 residues. The V end was cut by 3 bases, the J end by 4 bases, with 19 bases between. The CDR3 DNA reads TGTGCCTGGAGACCCCTTCCCAGGGGAAAATACGAGCAGTACTTC. Translated: CAWRPLPRGKYEQYF.

This clone has just a few counts. The rearrangement joins TRBV7-9 to TRBJ1-1; D is unresolved. Germline assignment: CDR1 SEHNR and CDR2 FQNEAQ (reference sequence). The CDR3 spans 14 residues. V gave up 6 bases and J gave up 0 bases, with 11 bases separating them. CDR3 sequence: CASSKGRLNTEAFF. CDR3 bases: TGTGCCAGCAGTAAGGGCCGTTTGAACACTGAAGCTTTCTTT. Drawing the rest from reference TRBV7-9 and TRBJ1-1, the complete variable domain is DTGVSQNPRHKITKRGQNVTFRCDPISEHNRLYWYRQTLGQGPEFLTYFQNEAQLEKSRLLSDRFSAERPKGSFSTLEIQRTEQGDSAMYLCASSKGRLNTEAFFGQGTRLTVV.